What follows is one TCR beta chain and its context. The data belong to a study of blood T cell repertoires in COVID-19. Whole-study context: The study drew acute and convalescent COVID-19 samples from the United States, Italy and Spain. The analysed material was cDNA or gDNA that came from T cells, B-cell-depleted T cells, or PBMCs.

Original processing notes: Amplification of reference gene primers provided the estimated nucleated cell counts. The table came from immunoSEQ multiplex PCR; TCRdb's copy has only in-frame clones and leaves some out. Clonal size and the V and J genes are those of that table, whereas D and trimming came from the DNA. Of about 280,000 clones in the sample, around 90% are singletons; the top ten hold just under 9.5%. The sequence was obtained from a man aged 18 to 30 with active or convalescent COVID-19. Specimen: peripheral blood.

Here the CDR3 DNA reads TGTGCCAGCAGCCCCCGACTAGCGGGGGTGTATACGCAGTATTTT. It yields the protein CASSPRLAGVYTQYF. This chain joins TRBV7-9 and TRBJ2-3, with 12 bases identical to TRBD2. After removal of 5 bases from V and 7 bases from J, the junction contained 7 bases not matched to a gene. CDR1 SEHNR and CDR2 FQNEAQ come from the germline V gene (reference sequence). CDR3 length: 15 amino acids.